The rows below give T cell receptor beta chains drawn from one sample of a study of blood T cell repertoires in COVID-19. Measured with immunoSEQ multiplex PCR; TCRdb has only the in-frame clones, and not every one. Here the sample spans a few hundred thousand clones, approximately 92% being singletons. Sample: peripheral blood. The receptors originated from a middle-aged woman who had recovered from COVID-19. Each CDR3 is given with its conserved first and last residue. D genes are given only for firm matches. Some rows have no size entry. The others give once, few or many, or a class for an expanded clone.

v_gene	d_gene	abundance	j_gene	CDR3aa	CDR3nt
TRBV5-4	-	-	TRBJ2-2	CASSPRENTGELFF	TGTGCCAGCAGCCCCCGGGAGAACACCGGGGAGCTGTTTTTT
TRBV7-2	-	-	TRBJ2-5	CASSSGRSTRGYF	TGTGCCAGCAGTTCCGGCCGGTCGACTCGAGGGTACTTC
TRBV27	-	-	TRBJ2-1	CASSLPKYNEQFF	TGTGCCAGCAGTTTACCTAAGTACAATGAGCAGTTCTTC
TRBV6-2/TRBV6-3	-	-	TRBJ1-1	CASSYAGTTEAFF	TGTGCCAGCAGTTACGCAGGTACCACTGAAGCTTTCTTT
TRBV2	-	-	TRBJ2-6	CAIRPGAYSGANVLTF	TGTGCCATCCGCCCTGGGGCCTACTCTGGGGCCAACGTCCTGACTTTC
TRBV5-1	TRBD1	-	TRBJ1-2	CASSRGQGLSSYGYTF	TGCGCCAGCAGTAGGGGACAGGGCCTCTCGAGTTATGGCTACACCTTC
TRBV10-3	-	once	TRBJ1-1	CAISDSRGATEAFF	TGTGCCATCAGTGATAGCAGGGGAGCCACTGAAGCTTTCTTT
TRBV19	-	-	TRBJ1-5	CASSPRGRNQPQHF	TGTGCCAGTAGTCCCCGAGGTCGCAATCAGCCCCAGCATTTT
TRBV9	-	-	TRBJ1-3	CASSVSVSGNTIYF	TGTGCCAGCAGCGTATCAGTCTCTGGAAACACCATATATTTT
TRBV29-1	TRBD2	-	TRBJ2-1	CSVAYSGRAFYEQFF	TGCAGCGTCGCCTATAGCGGGAGGGCCTTCTATGAGCAGTTCTTC
TRBV6-5	-	-	TRBJ2-1	CASTDRLAEQFF	TGTGCCAGCACCGATCGACTGGCGGAGCAGTTCTTC
TRBV5-4	-	-	TRBJ2-1	CASSSPTYNEQFF	TGTGCCAGCAGCTCCCCCACCTACAATGAGCAGTTCTTC
TRBV19	TRBD1	-	TRBJ2-5	CASSRGQEETQYF	TGTGCCAGTAGTAGGGGACAGGAAGAGACCCAGTACTTC
TRBV19	-	-	TRBJ1-1	CASSTNRVVNTEAFF	TGTGCCAGTAGTACCAACAGGGTCGTGAACACTGAAGCTTTCTTT
TRBV21-1	-	few	TRBJ1-5	CASSVWRSNQPQHF	TGTGCCAGCAGCGTATGGAGGAGCAATCAGCCCCAGCATTTT
TRBV5-4	TRBD2	-	TRBJ2-1	CASSLFNRREGEQFF	TGTGCCAGCAGCTTGTTTAACCGACGGGAGGGTGAGCAGTTCTTC
TRBV28	TRBD1	-	TRBJ1-5	CASSPRQGAPQNQPQHF	TGTGCCAGCAGTCCCCGACAGGGGGCCCCCCAAAATCAGCCCCAGCATTTT
TRBV18	TRBD1	-	TRBJ2-7	CASSPQGQGYYEQYF	TGTGCCAGCTCACCACAAGGACAGGGTTACTACGAGCAGTACTTC
TRBV11-2	-	-	TRBJ2-7	CASSLDRDTSSYEQYF	TGTGCCAGCAGCTTAGACCGGGACACCAGCTCCTACGAGCAGTACTTC
TRBV18	-	-	TRBJ1-5	CASSPTGNVQPQHF	TGTGCCAGCTCACCTACAGGGAATGTGCAGCCCCAGCATTTT
TRBV20-1	TRBD2	once	TRBJ2-5	CSASPGLAYQETQYF	TGCAGTGCTAGTCCGGGACTAGCGTACCAAGAGACCCAGTACTTC
TRBV19	-	few	TRBJ1-5	CASSRGGASNQPQHF	TGTGCCAGTAGCCGCGGAGGGGCTAGCAATCAGCCCCAGCATTTT
TRBV3-1/TRBV3-2	-	-	TRBJ1-3	CASSLTGRSGNTIYF	TGTGCCAGCAGCTTGACAGGCCGCTCTGGAAACACCATATATTTT
TRBV29-1	-	once	TRBJ2-2	CSVFESGVTGELFF	TGCAGCGTTTTCGAGTCGGGAGTCACCGGGGAGCTGTTTTTT
TRBV7-2	TRBD2	-	TRBJ2-3	CASSFGLAGPDTQYF	TGTGCCAGCAGCTTTGGACTAGCGGGACCAGATACGCAGTATTTT
TRBV28	TRBD2	few	TRBJ2-7	CASRGLAEYEQYF	TGTGCCAGTAGAGGACTAGCGGAATACGAGCAGTACTTC
TRBV19	-	-	TRBJ2-2	CASNGLGGELFF	TGTGCCAGTAACGGTCTAGGCGGGGAGCTGTTTTTT
TRBV19	-	once	TRBJ1-5	CASSGWRESNQPQHF	TGTGCCAGTAGTGGTTGGAGGGAGAGCAATCAGCCCCAGCATTTT
TRBV3-1/TRBV3-2	TRBD1	-	TRBJ1-4	CASSKGQGDEKLFF	TGTGCCAGCAGCAAGGGACAGGGAGATGAAAAACTGTTTTTT
TRBV3-1/TRBV3-2	TRBD1	-	TRBJ2-2	CASSHTGGAGGELFF	TGTGCCAGCAGCCATACAGGGGGCGCCGGCGGGGAGCTGTTTTTT
TRBV24-1	TRBD1	-	TRBJ2-1	CATSDRPGGEQFF	TGTGCCACCAGTGACCGCCCAGGGGGTGAGCAGTTCTTC
TRBV30	TRBD2	-	TRBJ2-1	CAWSVTSGGHEQFF	TGTGCCTGGAGTGTCACTAGCGGGGGGCATGAGCAGTTCTTC
TRBV4-1	TRBD2	-	TRBJ2-7	CASSQDNRGGNEQYF	TGCGCCAGCAGCCAAGATAACCGCGGGGGGAACGAGCAGTACTTC
TRBV5-1	-	-	TRBJ2-1	CASSLGRGGNEQFF	TGCGCCAGCAGCTTAGGCAGGGGCGGGAATGAGCAGTTCTTC
TRBV9	-	-	TRBJ2-2	CASSVVGRTGELFF	TGTGCCAGCAGCGTAGTTGGTAGAACCGGGGAGCTGTTTTTT
TRBV19	-	-	TRBJ2-4	CASSRALAKNIQYF	TGTGCCAGTAGTAGGGCCCTAGCCAAAAACATTCAGTACTTC
TRBV7-9	TRBD1	-	TRBJ2-7	CASSSQQQGYHEQYF	TGTGCCAGCAGCTCCCAGCAACAGGGGTACCACGAGCAGTACTTC
TRBV5-4	-	-	TRBJ1-1	CASSFKGQWGGAFF	TGTGCCAGCAGCTTCAAAGGACAGTGGGGGGGTGCTTTCTTT
TRBV5-1	TRBD2	-	TRBJ2-2	CASSLRLAGGNTGELFF	TGCGCCAGCAGCTTGCGACTAGCGGGAGGTAACACCGGGGAGCTGTTTTTT
TRBV28	-	-	TRBJ2-3	CASRLSGTDTQYF	TGTGCCAGCAGACTTTCCGGCACAGATACGCAGTATTTT
TRBV9	TRBD2	-	TRBJ2-3	CASSTSGRNTDTQYF	TGTGCCAGCAGCACTAGCGGGAGGAATACAGATACGCAGTATTTT
TRBV2	-	once	TRBJ1-6	CASSEAGQGSNSPLHF	TGTGCCAGCAGTGAAGCTGGGCAGGGGAGTAATTCACCCCTCCACTTT
TRBV2	TRBD1	-	TRBJ1-4	CASSRTGPATNEKLFF	TGTGCCAGCAGTCGGACAGGACCTGCAACTAATGAAAAACTGTTTTTT
TRBV5-4	TRBD1	-	TRBJ2-7	CASSLRQGNDYEQYF	TGTGCCAGCAGCTTACGACAGGGGAACGACTACGAGCAGTACTTC
TRBV18	-	-	TRBJ1-2	CASSQAQGDGYTF	TGTGCCAGCTCACAAGCACAGGGAGATGGCTACACCTTC
TRBV5-1	TRBD2	-	TRBJ2-1	CASSLQTSIGNNEQFF	TGCGCCAGCAGCTTGCAGACTAGCATAGGAAACAATGAGCAGTTCTTC
TRBV7-2	-	-	TRBJ1-2	CASSLWSGLGAGGYTF	TGTGCCAGCAGCTTATGGTCGGGATTAGGGGCGGGAGGCTACACCTTC
TRBV5-4	TRBD1	-	TRBJ1-2	CASSGNRGQDYGYTF	TGTGCCAGCAGCGGGAACAGGGGGCAGGACTATGGCTACACCTTC